The 10 T cell receptor beta chains in this list originate from one sample, sequenced in a study of blood T cell repertoires in COVID-19. TCRdb's table, derived via immunoSEQ multiplex PCR, lists solely in-frame clones and lacks some. Of more than 85,000 clones in the sample, around 81% were seen once. The sample consisted of peripheral blood. The receptors stem from a man at least 80 years old with acute or convalescent COVID-19.

The genes are TRBV11-2 and TRBJ2-7; D call uncertain. This CDR3 is 11 amino acids long. Trimming cost V 3 bases and J 4 bases, with 4 bases left between them. CDR1 is SGHAT, CDR2 FQNNGV, per germline. CDR3 coding DNA: TGTGCCAGCAGCTTCAAATACGAGCAGTACTTC. Its translation: CASSFKYEQYF.

The V gene is TRBV7-3, the J gene TRBJ2-2, with a tentative D call TRBD1 (5 bases). CDR1 is SGHTA, CDR2 FQGTGA, per germline. V lost 7 bases to trimming and J lost 7 bases, with 13 bases between them. The CDR3 sequence is 13 residues long. The CDR3 DNA reads as TGTGCCAGCACAGATGGGGCTGGCGGGGAGCTGTTTTTT. It codes for CASTDGAGGELFF.

The rearrangement links TRBV28 to TRBJ1-5; a weak D match, TRBD1 (5 bases). Germline loops: CDR1 MDHEN, CDR2 SYDVKM. The CDR3 has 15 amino acids. V lost 3 bases and J 7 bases, leaving 16 bases between the germline ends. For the CDR3, the DNA is TGTGCCAGCAGTTTGAGCCAGGGAAGGATGCAGCCCCAGCATTTT. Protein: CASSLSQGRMQPQHF.

This rearrangement joins TRBV5-1 to TRBJ2-7, with 7 nucleotides matching TRBD1. From germline, CDR1 is SGHRS and CDR2 YFSETQ. The CDR3 has 16 residues. V shed 3 bases, J shed 3 bases, and the junction held 12 bases outside the gene matches. The CDR3 DNA sequence: TGCGCCAGCAGCTCTAGGGGACAGAATTCTTACTACGAGCAGTACTTC. Translated: CASSSRGQNSYYEQYF.

J is TRBJ2-7 and V is TRBV5-1; D gene uncertain. Germline V CDR1 and CDR2: SGHRS, YFSETQ. The CDR3 extends over 11 amino acids. Trimming cost V 3 bases and J 5 bases, with 6 bases left between them. Here the CDR3 reads CASSSANEQYF. Here the CDR3 DNA reads TGCGCCAGCAGCTCCGCGAACGAGCAGTACTTC.

The chain uses TRBV19 and TRBJ2-5; TRBD2 agrees at 8 bases. The J segment lost 4 bases and the V segment lost 10 bases, leaving 2 bases of the junction unmatched. Germline lookup yields CDR1 LNHDA and CDR2 SQIVND (reference sequence). The CDR3 runs 11 residues. CDR3 loop: CATRGGETQYF. The CDR3 DNA follows: TGTGCCACCCGGGGGGGAGAGACCCAGTACTTC.

This clone was seen a handful of times. Germline and junction disagree at one end, which may indicate a read error. J is TRBJ2-5 and V is TRBV19, with 7 bases lining up with TRBD2. This CDR3 spans 14 amino acids. CDR1 LNHDA and CDR2 SQIVND come from the germline V gene (reference sequence). CDR3 DNA sequence: TGTGCCAGTAGTGCAAGGACCCTCGGGCTAGCGGTAAACTTC. Its protein is CASSARTLGLAVNF.

This rearrangement joins TRBV6-5 to TRBJ2-2, with D possibly being TRBD1 (6 bases). V was cut by 5 bases and J by 3 bases, with 10 bases left in between. This CDR3 is built from 14 residues. Germline CDR1 is MNHEY and CDR2 is SVGAGI. In DNA, the CDR3 is TGTGCCAGCAGTAAAAACAGGGACACCGGGGAGCTGTTTTTT. This sequence encodes CASSKNRDTGELFF.

The chain is built from TRBV28 and TRBJ2-2, with D perhaps TRBD1 (6 bases). Deletions cut 10 bases from V and 0 bases from J, with 9 bases between. There are 13 residues in the CDR3. The V gene's germline CDR1 is MDHEN and CDR2 SYDVKM. CDR3 sequence: CATNRANTGELFF. The DNA of the CDR3 is TGTGCCACCAACAGGGCGAACACCGGGGAGCTGTTTTTT. Looking up the rest from reference TRBV28 and TRBJ2-2 gives the full variable domain: DVKVTQSSRYLVKRTGEKVFLECVQDMDHENMFWYRQDPGLGLRLIYFSYDVKMKEKGDIPEGYSVSREKKERFSLILESASTNQTSMYLCATNRANTGELFFGEGSRLTVL.

This chain uses TRBV19 with TRBJ2-7; TRBD1 aligns across 8 bases. Germline trimming cut 2 bases from V and 4 bases from J; bases unmatched to any gene: 10. This CDR3 is 16 amino acids long. Germline assignment: CDR1 LNHDA and CDR2 SQIVND (reference sequence). The CDR3 is CASSISHGRGQYEQYF. The CDR3, as DNA: TGTGCCAGTAGTATATCTCACGGCAGGGGGCAATACGAGCAGTACTTC.